Listed below are T cell receptor beta chains from one sample, sequenced in a study of cytomegalovirus exposure and HLA in healthy donors. Repertoires were generated with immunoSEQ multiplex PCR, while TCRdb's copy carries only in-frame clones and drops some. The sample lists 110,000 to 150,000 clones; approximately 79% were seen once. The source material was PBMCs. These receptors were collected from a woman in her 30s in good health and CMV-seronegative. The CDR3 runs from the conserved cysteine through the conserved F or W. The D gene is left open where the match is weak. Part of the rows lack a size; the others show once, few, many or a class for expanded clones.

clone_size | j_call | v_call | d_call | cdr3_aa | cdr3_nt
- | TRBJ2-7 | TRBV10-3 | - | CAISPGNEQYF | TGTGCCATCAGTCCGGGGAACGAGCAGTACTTC
- | TRBJ1-2 | TRBV4-1 | TRBD1 | CASSQDPGTGGYGYTF | TGCGCCAGCAGCCAAGATCCCGGGACAGGGGGCTATGGCTACACCTTC
- | TRBJ2-5 | TRBV18 | - | CASSLSGPGETQYF | TGTGCCAGCTCCCTCTCAGGGCCGGGAGAGACCCAGTACTTC
few | TRBJ2-3 | TRBV5-1 | - | CASSLGGADTQYF | TGCGCCAGCAGCTTGGGGGGGGCAGATACGCAGTATTTT
- | TRBJ1-1 | TRBV5-1 | - | CASSPRTDSLNTEAFF | TGCGCCAGCAGCCCTAGAACGGACAGTTTGAACACTGAAGCTTTCTTT
- | TRBJ1-1 | TRBV29-1 | - | CSVRGQDLEAFF | TGCAGCGTTAGGGGTCAGGACCTTGAAGCTTTCTTT
- | TRBJ1-1 | TRBV9 | - | CASSPFGGGNTEAFF | TGTGCCAGCAGCCCCTTCGGGGGTGGGAACACTGAAGCTTTCTTT
- | TRBJ1-1 | TRBV28 | - | CASTAGTEAFF | TGTGCCAGCACCGCAGGGACTGAAGCTTTCTTT
few | TRBJ1-2 | TRBV4-3 | - | CASSQDLGINYGYTF | TGCGCCAGCAGCCAAGATCTCGGGATTAACTATGGCTACACCTTC
- | TRBJ2-5 | TRBV13 | - | CASSLGRGIQETQYF | TGTGCCAGCAGCTTAGGCCGCGGGATCCAAGAGACCCAGTACTTC
- | TRBJ2-5 | TRBV6-4 | TRBD1 | CASSERRTGGQETQHF | TGTGCCAGCAGTGAAAGGAGGACAGGGGGTCAAGAGACCCAGCACTTC
- | TRBJ1-5 | TRBV6-1 | - | CASGQRYQPQHF | TGTGCCAGTGGACAGAGATATCAGCCCCAGCATTTT
- | TRBJ1-2 | TRBV15 | - | CATRGGGGLTTAYGYTF | TGTGCCACCAGGGGAGGGGGGGGCCTCACGACGGCCTATGGCTACACCTTC
- | TRBJ1-1 | TRBV6-5 | - | CASSPTGMNTEAFF | TGTGCCAGCAGCCCGACGGGGATGAACACTGAAGCTTTCTTT
- | TRBJ1-4 | TRBV15 | - | CATSRDPGSANEKLFF | TGTGCCACCAGCAGAGATCCCGGTTCGGCTAATGAAAAACTGTTTTTT
- | TRBJ2-5 | TRBV5-1 | - | CASSLDGGGRYQETQYF | TGCGCCAGCAGCTTGGATGGGGGGGGGCGGTACCAAGAGACCCAGTACTTC
- | TRBJ1-1 | TRBV18 | TRBD1 | CASSTRLGQVGEAFF | TGTGCCAGCTCAACACGGCTTGGACAGGTCGGGGAAGCTTTCTTT
- | TRBJ2-2 | TRBV11-3 | TRBD1 | CASSRTGEFVNTGELFF | TGTGCCAGCAGCCGGACAGGGGAATTCGTGAACACCGGGGAGCTGTTTTTT
- | TRBJ2-3 | TRBV5-4 | - | CASSLIRADTQYF | TGTGCCAGCAGCTTGATCCGGGCAGATACGCAGTATTTT
- | TRBJ2-5 | TRBV20-1 | - | CSARRQETQYF | TGCAGTGCTAGGAGGCAAGAGACCCAGTACTTC
few | TRBJ1-1 | TRBV19 | - | CASIPTGGLNTEAFF | TGTGCCAGTATCCCAACCGGCGGGTTGAACACTGAAGCTTTCTTT
- | TRBJ2-3 | TRBV29-1 | TRBD1 | CSVDPTGSTDTQYF | TGCAGCGTTGATCCGACAGGGAGCACAGATACGCAGTATTTT
- | TRBJ1-1 | TRBV6-5 | TRBD1 | CASSLQGAVWTEAFF | TGTGCCAGCAGTTTACAGGGGGCGGTATGGACTGAAGCTTTCTTT